One T cell receptor (beta chain) is described in this entry. The data were obtained in a study of OX40 agonist ivuxolimab in advanced cancers. Here immunoSEQ multiplex PCR was the method, and the copy in TCRdb shows in-frame clones only, minus some. Seen here are about 45,000 clones, about nine tenths observed once, and the top ten hold 0.95% to 1.1%. The CDR3 is 14 residues long. Germline values: CDR1 MNHNY, CDR2 SVGAGI (reference sequence). Trimming left V 7 bases short and J 0 bases short, with 13 bases between. The sequence was obtained from an adult with an advanced solid tumor such as melanoma, head and neck, liver or kidney cancer. The sample here was CD4+ or CD8+ T cells sorted from blood, taken in a trial of the OX40 agonist ivuxolimab. V gene TRBV6-6 combines with J gene TRBJ2-7, with D uncertain. Here the CDR3 DNA reads TGTGCCAGCAACCCGAGCGCGAGCTCCTACGAGCAGTACTTC. As protein: CASNPSASSYEQYF.